This record looks at one T cell receptor beta chain sequence and its context. A total of 1 to 8 samples per patient were collected pretreatment and on-treatment. CDR3 size: 14 residues. The germline V and J ends were trimmed by 5 bases and 6 bases, with 13 bases remaining between them. Germline lookup yields CDR1 MDHEN and CDR2 SYDVKM. The data are from a study of PD-L1 blockade in urothelial cancer. Study in general: The patients had undergone anywhere from 0 to 3 prior chemotherapy regimens.

The assay was immunoSEQ multiplex PCR, and TCRdb's table has in-frame clones only and misses some. Among 100,000 or so clones listed, 90% to 95% were seen once. This TCR derives from a woman aged 80 or over with urothelial cancer. This chain uses TRBV28 with TRBJ1-4; D perhaps matches TRBD1 (6 bases). Sequenced material: PBMCs, taken around atezolizumab (anti-PD-L1) treatment. CDR3 protein: CASSGNRVHEKLFF. In DNA form, the CDR3 reads TGTGCCAGCAGTGGAAACAGGGTTCATGAAAAACTGTTTTTT.